This TCR beta chain came from a study of tumor-infiltrating lymphocytes in primary liver carcinoma. With a constant-region primer, TCR beta cDNA was made from approximately 500 ng of total RNA. ARM-PCR, slightly modified, supplied the TCR beta libraries through three nested multiplex PCR rounds. With TRBV1-TRBV30 forward primers and a C-beta reverse primer, the first two PCR rounds were run for roughly 10 cycles each. Each CDR3 protein gets one entry after TCRdb re-called the multiplex PCR reads with MiXCR. The top ten hold approximately 40% of the sample, which has 20,000 or so distinct CDR3 sequences, around 84% seen once. Germline CDR1 reads SGHAT; CDR2 reads FQNNGV. V gave up 1 base and J gave up 3 bases, with 7 bases separating them. CDR3 size: 13 residues. Taking roughly 20-32 mg of unsorted bulk tissue, the authors co-extracted RNA and DNA. Patients' primary liver carcinoma was surgically resected.

As concerns this clonotype: The CDR3 does not close with the conserved phenylalanine or tryptophan, likely indicating a read error.

This TCR came from a woman under 40 with primary liver carcinoma and hepatitis B virus infection. This rearrangement joins TRBV11-2 to TRBJ2-7, with D hard to call. The sample taken for sequencing was liver tumor tissue from sampling region 2. Subset here: tumor region T2, inferior pole. The CDR3, as DNA: TGTGCCAGCAGCTTAGGTTCAGACTACGAGCAGTACTGC. Amino acids: CASSLGSDYEQYC.